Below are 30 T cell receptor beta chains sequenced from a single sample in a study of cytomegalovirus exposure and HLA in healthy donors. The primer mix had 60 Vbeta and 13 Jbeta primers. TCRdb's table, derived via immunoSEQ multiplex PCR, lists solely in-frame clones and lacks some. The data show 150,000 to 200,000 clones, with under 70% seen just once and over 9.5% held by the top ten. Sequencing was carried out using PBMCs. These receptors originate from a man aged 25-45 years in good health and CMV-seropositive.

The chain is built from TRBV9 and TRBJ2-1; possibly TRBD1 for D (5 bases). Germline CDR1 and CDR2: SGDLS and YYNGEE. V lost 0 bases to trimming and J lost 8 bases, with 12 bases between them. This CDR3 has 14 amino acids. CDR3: CASSVEAVGDEQFF. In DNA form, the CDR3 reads TGTGCCAGCAGCGTAGAGGCGGTAGGGGATGAGCAGTTCTTC.

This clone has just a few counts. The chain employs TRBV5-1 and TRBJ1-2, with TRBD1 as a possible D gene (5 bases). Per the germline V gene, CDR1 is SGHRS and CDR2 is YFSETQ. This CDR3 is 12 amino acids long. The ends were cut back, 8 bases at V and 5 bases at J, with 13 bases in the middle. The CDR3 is CARQAFSYGYTF. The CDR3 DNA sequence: TGCGCCAGACAGGCCTTTTCTTATGGCTACACCTTC.

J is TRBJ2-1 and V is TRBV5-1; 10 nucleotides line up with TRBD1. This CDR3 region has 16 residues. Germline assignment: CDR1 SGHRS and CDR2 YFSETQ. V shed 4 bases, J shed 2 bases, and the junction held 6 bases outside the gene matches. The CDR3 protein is CASSERQGAAYNEQFF. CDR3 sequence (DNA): TGCGCCAGCAGCGAAAGACAGGGGGCGGCCTACAATGAGCAGTTCTTC.

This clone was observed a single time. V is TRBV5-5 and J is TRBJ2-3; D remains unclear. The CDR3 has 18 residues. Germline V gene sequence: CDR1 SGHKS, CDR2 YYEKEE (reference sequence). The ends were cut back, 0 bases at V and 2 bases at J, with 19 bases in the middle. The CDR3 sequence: CASSLASGGPRPTDTQYF. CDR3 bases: TGTGCCAGCAGCTTGGCCTCTGGCGGCCCGAGACCCACAGATACGCAGTATTTT.

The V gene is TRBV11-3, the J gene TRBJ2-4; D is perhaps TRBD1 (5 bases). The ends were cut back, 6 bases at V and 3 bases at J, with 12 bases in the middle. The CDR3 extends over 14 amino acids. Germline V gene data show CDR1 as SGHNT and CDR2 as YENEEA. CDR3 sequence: CASSGQGNKNIQYF. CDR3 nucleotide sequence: TGTGCCAGCAGTGGCCAGGGAAACAAAAACATTCAGTACTTC.

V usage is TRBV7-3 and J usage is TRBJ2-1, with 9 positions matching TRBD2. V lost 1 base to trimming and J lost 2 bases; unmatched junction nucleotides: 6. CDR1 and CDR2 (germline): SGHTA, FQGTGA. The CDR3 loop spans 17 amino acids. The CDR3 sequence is CASSLRPSGITYNEQFF. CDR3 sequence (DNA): TGTGCCAGCAGCTTAAGGCCTAGCGGGATCACCTACAATGAGCAGTTCTTC. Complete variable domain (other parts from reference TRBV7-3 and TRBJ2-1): GAGVSQTPSNKVTEKGKYVELRCDPISGHTALYWYRQSLGQGPEFLIYFQGTGAADDSGLPNDRFFAVRPEGSVSTLKIQRTERGDSAVYLCASSLRPSGITYNEQFFGPGTRLTVL.

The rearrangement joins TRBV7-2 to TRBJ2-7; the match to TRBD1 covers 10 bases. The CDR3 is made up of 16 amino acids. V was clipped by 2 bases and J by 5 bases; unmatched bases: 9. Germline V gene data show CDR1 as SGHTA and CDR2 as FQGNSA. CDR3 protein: CASSLLGTGVSHEQYF. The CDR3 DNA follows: TGTGCCAGCAGCTTATTAGGGACAGGGGTATCCCACGAGCAGTACTTC.

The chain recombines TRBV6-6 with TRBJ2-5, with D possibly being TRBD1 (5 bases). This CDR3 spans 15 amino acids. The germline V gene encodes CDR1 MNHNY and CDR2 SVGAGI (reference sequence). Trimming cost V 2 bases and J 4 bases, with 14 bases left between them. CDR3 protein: CASSYQDLGVETQYF. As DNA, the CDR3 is TGTGCCAGCAGTTACCAGGACCTAGGGGTAGAGACCCAGTACTTC.

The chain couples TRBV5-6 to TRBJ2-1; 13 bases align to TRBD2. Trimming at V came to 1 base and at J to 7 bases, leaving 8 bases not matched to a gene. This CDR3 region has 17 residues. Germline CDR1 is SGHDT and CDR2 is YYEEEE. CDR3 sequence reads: CASSLTSGRAVLNEQFF. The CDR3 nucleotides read TGTGCCAGCAGCTTGACTAGCGGGAGGGCCGTTTTGAATGAGCAGTTCTTC.

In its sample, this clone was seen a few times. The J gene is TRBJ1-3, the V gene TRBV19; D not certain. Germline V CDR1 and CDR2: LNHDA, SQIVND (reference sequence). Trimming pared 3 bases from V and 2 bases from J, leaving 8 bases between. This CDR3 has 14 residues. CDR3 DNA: TGTGCCAGTAGTATCCCAGGCGCTGGAAACACCATATATTTT. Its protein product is CASSIPGAGNTIYF.

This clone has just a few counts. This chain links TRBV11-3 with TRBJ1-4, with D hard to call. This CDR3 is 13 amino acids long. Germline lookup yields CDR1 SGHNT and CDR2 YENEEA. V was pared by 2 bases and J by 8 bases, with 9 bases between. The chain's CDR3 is CASSLYGEEKLFF. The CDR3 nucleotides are TGTGCCAGCAGCTTATACGGGGAAGAAAAACTGTTTTTT. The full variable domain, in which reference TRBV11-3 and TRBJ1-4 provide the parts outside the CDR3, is EAGVVQSPRYKIIEKKQPVAFWCNPISGHNTLYWYLQNLGQGPELLIRYENEEAVDDSQLPKDRFSAERLKGVDSTLKIQPAELGDSAVYLCASSLYGEEKLFFGSGTQLSVL.

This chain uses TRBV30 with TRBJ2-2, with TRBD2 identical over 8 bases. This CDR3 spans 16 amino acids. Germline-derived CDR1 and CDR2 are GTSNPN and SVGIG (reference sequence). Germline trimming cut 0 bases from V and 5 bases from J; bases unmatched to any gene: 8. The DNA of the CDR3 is TGTGCCTGGAGTGTAATTAGCGGGGAAGGGACCGGGGAGCTGTTTTTT. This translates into CAWSVISGEGTGELFF.

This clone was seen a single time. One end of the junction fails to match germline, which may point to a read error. The DNA for the CDR3 is TGCGCCAGCAGCCAAGGGTTCAGGGTCTACTCCTACGATGAGCAGTTCTTC. Amino acid sequence: CASSQGFRVYSYDEQFF. The V and J genes are TRBV4-1 and TRBJ2-1, with D perhaps TRBD1 (5 bases). Germline V gene data show CDR1 as MGHRA and CDR2 as YSYEKL. This CDR3 has 17 amino acids.

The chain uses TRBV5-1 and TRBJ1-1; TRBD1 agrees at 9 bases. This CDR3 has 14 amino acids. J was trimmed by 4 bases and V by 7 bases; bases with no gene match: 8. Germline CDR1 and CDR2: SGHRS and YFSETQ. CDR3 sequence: CASSRDRASTEAFF. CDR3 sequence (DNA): TGCGCCAGCTCCCGGGACAGGGCAAGCACTGAAGCTTTCTTT.

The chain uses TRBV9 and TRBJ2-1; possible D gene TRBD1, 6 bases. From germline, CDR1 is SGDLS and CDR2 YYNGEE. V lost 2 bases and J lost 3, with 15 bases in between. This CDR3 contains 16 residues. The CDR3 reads CASSVADSPFYNEQFF. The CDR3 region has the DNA TGTGCCAGCAGCGTTGCGGACAGTCCTTTCTACAATGAGCAGTTCTTC. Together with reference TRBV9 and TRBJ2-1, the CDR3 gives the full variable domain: DSGVTQTPKHLITATGQRVTLRCSPRSGDLSVYWYQQSLDQGLQFLIQYYNGEERAKGNILERFSAQQFPDLHSELNLSSLELGDSALYFCASSVADSPFYNEQFFGPGTRLTVL.

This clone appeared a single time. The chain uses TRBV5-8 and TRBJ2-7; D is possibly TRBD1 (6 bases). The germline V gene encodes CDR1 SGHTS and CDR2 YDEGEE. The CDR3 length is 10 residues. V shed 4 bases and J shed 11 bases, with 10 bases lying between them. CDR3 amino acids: CASSTGSKYF. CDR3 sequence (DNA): TGTGCCAGCAGCACAGGGTCTAAGTACTTC.

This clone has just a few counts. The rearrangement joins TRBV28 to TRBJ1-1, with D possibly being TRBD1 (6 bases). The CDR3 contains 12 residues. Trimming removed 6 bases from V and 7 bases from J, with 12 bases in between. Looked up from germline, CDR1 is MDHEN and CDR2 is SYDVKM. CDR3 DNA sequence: TGTGCCAGCAGACCCCGACAGGATGAAGCTTTCTTT. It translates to CASRPRQDEAFF.

The CDR3 DNA is TGTGCCAGTAGTAACCGCGACAGATACGATAGCAATCAGCCCCAGCATTTT. It yields the protein CASSNRDRYDSNQPQHF. The chain carries TRBV19 and TRBJ1-5; D might be TRBD1 (5 bases). The germline CDR1 and CDR2 sequences are LNHDA and SQIVND (reference sequence). This CDR3 has 17 amino acids. Trimming took 4 bases from V and 0 from J, leaving 16 bases between them.

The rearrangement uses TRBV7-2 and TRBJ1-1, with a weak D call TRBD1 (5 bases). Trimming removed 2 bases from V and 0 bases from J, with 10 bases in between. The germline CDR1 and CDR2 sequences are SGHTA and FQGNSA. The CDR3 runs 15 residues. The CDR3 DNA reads TGTGCCAGCAGCTTAACGGGGGGGTTGAACACTGAAGCTTTCTTT. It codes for CASSLTGGLNTEAFF.

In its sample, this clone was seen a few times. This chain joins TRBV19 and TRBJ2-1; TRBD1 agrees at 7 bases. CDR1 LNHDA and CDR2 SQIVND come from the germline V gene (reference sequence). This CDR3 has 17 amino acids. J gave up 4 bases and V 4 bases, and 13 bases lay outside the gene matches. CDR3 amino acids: CASSNRRATGRYNEQFF. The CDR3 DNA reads TGTGCCAGTAGTAACCGAAGAGCGACAGGGAGATACAATGAGCAGTTCTTC.

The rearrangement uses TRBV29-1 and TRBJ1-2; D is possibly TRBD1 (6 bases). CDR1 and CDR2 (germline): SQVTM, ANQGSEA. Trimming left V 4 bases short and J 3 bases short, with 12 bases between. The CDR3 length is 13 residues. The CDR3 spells CSVVVGADYGYTF. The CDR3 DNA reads TGCAGCGTTGTCGTGGGGGCGGACTATGGCTACACCTTC.

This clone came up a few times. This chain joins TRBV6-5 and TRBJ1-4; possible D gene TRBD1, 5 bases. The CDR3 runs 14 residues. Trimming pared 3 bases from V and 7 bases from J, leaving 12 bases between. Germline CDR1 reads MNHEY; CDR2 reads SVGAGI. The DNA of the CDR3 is TGTGCCAGCAGTTATCAGTCCAGGGCTGAAAAACTGTTTTTT. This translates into CASSYQSRAEKLFF.

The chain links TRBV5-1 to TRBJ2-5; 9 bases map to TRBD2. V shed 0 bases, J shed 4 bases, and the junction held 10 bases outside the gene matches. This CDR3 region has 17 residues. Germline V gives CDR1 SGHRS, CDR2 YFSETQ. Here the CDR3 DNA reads TGCGCCAGCAGCTTGGCCTGGGCTAGCGGGGCGACAGAGACCCAGTACTTC. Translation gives CASSLAWASGATETQYF.

DNA of the CDR3: TGTGCCAGCAGTCTCTTAACTAGCGGGGATGAGCAGTTCTTC. It encodes CASSLLTSGDEQFF. V is TRBV6-1 and J is TRBJ2-1; 10 bases map to TRBD2. In germline, CDR1 is MNHNS, CDR2 SASEGT. This CDR3 contains 14 residues. After removal of 5 bases from V and 8 bases from J, the junction contained 6 bases not matched to a gene.

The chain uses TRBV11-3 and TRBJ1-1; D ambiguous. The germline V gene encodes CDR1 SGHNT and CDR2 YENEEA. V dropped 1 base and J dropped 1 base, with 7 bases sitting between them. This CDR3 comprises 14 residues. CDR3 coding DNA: TGTGCCAGCAGCTTAGTTGCGGAGAACACTGAAGCTTTCTTT. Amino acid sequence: CASSLVAENTEAFF.

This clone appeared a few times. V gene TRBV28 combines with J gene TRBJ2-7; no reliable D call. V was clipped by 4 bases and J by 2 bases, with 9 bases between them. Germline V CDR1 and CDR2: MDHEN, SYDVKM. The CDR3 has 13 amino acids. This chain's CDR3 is CASSSTQAYEQYF. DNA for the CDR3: TGTGCCAGCAGTTCAACCCAGGCCTACGAGCAGTACTTC.

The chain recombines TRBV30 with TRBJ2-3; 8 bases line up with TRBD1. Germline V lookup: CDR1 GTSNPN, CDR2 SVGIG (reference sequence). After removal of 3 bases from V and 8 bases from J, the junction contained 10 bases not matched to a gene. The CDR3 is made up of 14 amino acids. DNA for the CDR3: TGTGCCTGGAGCCCAGGACAGGGAGGTTTTACGCAGTATTTT. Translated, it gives CAWSPGQGGFTQYF. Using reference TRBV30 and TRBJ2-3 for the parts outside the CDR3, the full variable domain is SQTIHQWPATLVQPVGSPLSLECTVEGTSNPNLYWYRQAAGRGLQLLFYSVGIGQISSEVPQNLSASRPQDRQFILSSKKLLLSDSGFYLCAWSPGQGGFTQYFGPGTRLTVL.

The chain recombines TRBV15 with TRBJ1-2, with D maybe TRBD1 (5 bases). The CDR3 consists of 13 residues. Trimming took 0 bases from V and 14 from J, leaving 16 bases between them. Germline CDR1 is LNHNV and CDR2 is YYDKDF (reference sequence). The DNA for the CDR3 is TGTGCCACCAGCAGAGATTTGGGGGGTAGGAATACCTTC. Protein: CATSRDLGGRNTF.

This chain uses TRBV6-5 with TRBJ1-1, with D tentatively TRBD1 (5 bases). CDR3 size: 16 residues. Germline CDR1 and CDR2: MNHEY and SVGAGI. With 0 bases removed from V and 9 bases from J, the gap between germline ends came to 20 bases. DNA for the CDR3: TGTGCCAGCAGTTACTCCGTCACGGGGGGGGTAAAAAAAGCTTTCTTT. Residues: CASSYSVTGGVKKAFF.

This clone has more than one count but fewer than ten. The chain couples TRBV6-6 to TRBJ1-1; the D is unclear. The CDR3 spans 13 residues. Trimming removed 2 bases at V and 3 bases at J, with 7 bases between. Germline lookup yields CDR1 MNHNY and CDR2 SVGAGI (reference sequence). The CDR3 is CASSYLSDTEAFF. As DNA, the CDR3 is TGTGCCAGCAGTTACCTTTCGGACACTGAAGCTTTCTTT.